Sequencing of this T cell receptor (beta chain) was carried out in a study of T cell repertoires in cytomegalovirus infection. Whole-study context: HLA-B-restricted CMV epitopes that are well studied, plus recently identified HLA-C-restricted ones, were used by the study.

A remark on this clonotype: Its antigen is undetermined.

TCRdb processed the reads anew with MiXCR; each CDR3 protein has one entry. The profile shows roughly 860,000 distinct CDR3 sequences, over 25% of them singletons. General study points: Summed public TCR beta family frequency identified CMV carriers bearing the relevant HLA. The response measured ex vivo was dominated by TCR beta clonotypes (HLA-C-restricted and CMV-specific).

The source material was cultured CD8+ T cells from PBMCs, sampled from culture after CMV antigen stimulation. This TCR was sampled from a human donor in good health (CMV status not recorded). Some clones in this sample may be carry-over from other donors' samples.

DNA for the CDR3: TGTGCCAGCAGTTACTTCAGGGACTATGGCTACACCTTC. This sequence encodes CASSYFRDYGYTF. The chain uses TRBV6-5 and TRBJ1-2; possibly TRBD1 for D (5 bases). The V end was cut by 1 base, the J end by 3 bases, with 6 bases between. The CDR3 is made up of 13 amino acids. From germline, CDR1 is MNHEY and CDR2 SVGAGI.